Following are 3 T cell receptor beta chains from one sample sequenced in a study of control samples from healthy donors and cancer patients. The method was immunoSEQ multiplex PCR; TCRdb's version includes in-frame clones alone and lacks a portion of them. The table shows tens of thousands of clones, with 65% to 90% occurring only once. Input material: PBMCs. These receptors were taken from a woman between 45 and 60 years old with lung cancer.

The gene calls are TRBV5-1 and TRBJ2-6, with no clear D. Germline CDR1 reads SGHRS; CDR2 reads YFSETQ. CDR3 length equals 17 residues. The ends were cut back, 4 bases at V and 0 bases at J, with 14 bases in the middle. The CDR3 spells CASSASAALSGANVLTF. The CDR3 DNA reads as TGCGCCAGCAGCGCATCAGCAGCCCTCTCTGGGGCCAACGTCCTGACTTTC. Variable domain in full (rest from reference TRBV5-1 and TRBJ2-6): KAGVTQTPRYLIKTRGQQVTLSCSPISGHRSVSWYQQTPGQGLQFLFEYFSETQRNKGNFPGRFSGRQFSNSRSEMNVSTLELGDSALYLCASSASAALSGANVLTFGAGSRLTVL.

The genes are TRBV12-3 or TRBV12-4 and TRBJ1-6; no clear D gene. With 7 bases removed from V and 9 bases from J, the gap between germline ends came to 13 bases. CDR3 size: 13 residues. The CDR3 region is CASTDLKGSPLHF. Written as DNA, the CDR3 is TGTGCCAGCACGGACCTAAAGGGTTCACCCCTCCACTTT.

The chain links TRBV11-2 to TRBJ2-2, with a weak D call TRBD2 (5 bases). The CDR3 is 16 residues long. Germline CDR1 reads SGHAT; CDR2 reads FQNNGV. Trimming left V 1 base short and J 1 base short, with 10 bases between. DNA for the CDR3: TGTGCCAGCAGCTTAGCCCCGGGGTGGAACACCGGGGAGCTGTTTTTT. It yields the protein CASSLAPGWNTGELFF.